This TCR beta chain emerged from a study of molecular identifiers for immune sequencing clone quantification. TCRdb called the PCR reads again in MiXCR, with one record for every CDR3 protein. Of more than 300,000 distinct CDR3 sequences in the sample, 20% to 25% are singletons; the top ten hold about 0.81%. The sample holds a few counts of this clonotype. V was clipped by 4 bases and J by 4 bases; unmatched bases: 11. The CDR3 spans 16 residues. CDR1 and CDR2 (germline): MNHEY, SMNVEV (reference sequence). With 10%, 30% or 50% of RNA, about 20,000 to 1,100,000 naive CD8 T cells were sequenced. The chain uses TRBV27 and TRBJ2-3, with 7 nucleotides matching TRBD2. The receptor's source is a human donor in good health. Some libraries in this study had Jurkat cell RNA spiked in. The sample was naive CD8+ T cells from blood, with Jurkat cell RNA spiked in. Subset: FACS-sorted CD8+CD4-CCR7+CD45RA+ naive T cells. The chain's CDR3 is CASSWRLAVAADTQYF. CDR3 DNA sequence: TGTGCCAGCAGTTGGAGGCTAGCGGTTGCTGCAGATACGCAGTATTTT.